Below, one T cell receptor (beta chain) is given with its context. Its antigen is currently not known. The read is 3 residues too short to cover the CDR3 end, so that end is filled in from the germline J gene. These data are taken from a study of T cells in women clearing cervical HPV infection listed by TCRdb under 2018. For the study in its entirety: The cases were some 25 women with histologically confirmed HPV16-related CIN3 or worse, and 2 of these cases were invasive cancers. The 20 to 25 controls were women who cleared a single incident HPV16 infection within 12 months without developing precancer or cancer. Blood from cases was drawn at the visit where the lesion was first identified, while blood from controls was drawn once the infection was no longer detected. For cases, a median interval of roughly 150 days, with an interquartile range of roughly 80 to 200 days, was observed between lesion detection and blood sampling. HLA typing was available for only a few women, so HLA type could not be excluded as a confounder. The exploratory proof-of-principle case-control study was nested within the Guanacaste HPV Natural History Study in Costa Rica and compared TCR repertoires across cervical HPV16 outcomes. Cases and controls were matched on age within five years and on year of sample collection. Cases had a median age of around 34 years compared with approximately 41 for controls, and baseline characteristics showed no significant differences between the groups. In the parent cohort, 9,000 to 13,000 women aged 18 or older were enrolled in Guanacaste, Costa Rica, during about 1992 to 1994 and were followed for more than 6 years. Quality controls consisted of five blinded duplicates per group, for a total of roughly 60 samples made up of some 50 participants and ten or so replicates. Study-wide findings and limitations: Because of the cross-sectional design, the study could not determine whether the associations came before infection or resulted from infection, and neither effector/memory subsets nor HPV-specific T cells were isolated. T-cell numbers per sample were unknown, so richness differences could reflect varying T-cell content rather than repertoire biology. TRBV6-7 relative abundance was lower in cases than in controls (about 0.099% versus 0.16%; Bonferroni P = 0.0008). Random forest classifiers that combined richness and V gene abundances separated cases from controls with an estimated AUC of 0.8 to 0.85. CIN3+ cases had significantly higher TCR repertoire richness than controls across sequencing depths, but evenness did not differ between the groups.

Using the immunoSEQ assay, multiplex PCR amplified TCR beta CDR3 regions from an average of approximately 1,100 ng of genomic DNA per sample. To correct primer bias, the assay used a complete synthetic TCR repertoire to set an amplification baseline. The amplicons were sequenced on the Illumina platform. In the authors' own workflow: Error correction of the sequences involved clustering with frequency ratios plus a modified nearest-neighbor algorithm, after which the sequences were analyzed in the immunoSEQ Analyzer using IMGT gene definitions. At each rarefaction depth, TCR richness and evenness were averaged across 20 rarefaction repeats, and any sample with fewer sequences than the depth was left out. Wilcoxon rank sum tests with FDR correction were used to compare V, D and J gene relative abundances between the groups. In the blinded duplicates, the intraclass correlation was 90% to 96% for TCR richness and averaged about 80% across around 66 gene segments. In TCRdb, the immuneACCESS table is reduced to in-frame sequences with V and J assigned. These tables do not hold every clone; where another copy was compared, an unresolved V gene accounts for under half, and the others remain unexplained. The V and J calls and clone size were taken over from that table, and D and trimming were inferred from the DNA. This specimen's table enumerates 34,000 or so clones. 4.3% of the sample is held by the ten biggest clonotypes.

The germline V gene (reference sequence) specifies WNHNN as CDR1 and SYGVQD as CDR2. At the junction V is shortened by 6 bases and J by 1 base, with 15 bases in between. CDR3 length: 15 amino acids, cysteine to phenylalanine. The DNA covers only part of the CDR3, 36 bases in frame from base 1. Every participant had a single incident cervical HPV16 infection, and prevalent HPV16 infections were excluded. Cervical HPV DNA was detected with MY09/MY11 PCR, and genotyping was done with dot-blot hybridization. About 14 mL of heparinized blood were centrifuged, and the buffy coat was aliquoted, frozen at -30°C, then stored at -80°C. Genomic DNA was extracted from buffy coat specimens using QIAGEN kits.

The sample comprised blood buffy coat. The source of this sequence is a woman aged 18-70 years with a cervical HPV16 infection that either progressed to CIN3+ or cleared (not recorded which). The sequence links TRBV10-1 to TRBJ1-2, and possibly TRBD1, on 6 matching bases. The CDR3 bases that were read are TGCGCCAGCAGAGAGACAGGAGGGAATAACTATGGC. The translation is CASRETGGNNYG. The whole CDR3 protein is CASRETGGNNYGYTF.